These 5 T cell receptor beta chains were sequenced from one sample in a study of T cell responses to AZD1222 COVID-19 vaccine. Measured with immunoSEQ multiplex PCR; TCRdb has only the in-frame clones, and not every one. This table holds around 190,000 clones, roughly 92% found once. Sequenced material: peripheral blood, taken 28 days after the second AZD1222 dose. The receptor source for this set is an adult who received the AZD1222 COVID-19 vaccine.

The chain carries TRBV27 and TRBJ2-1; the match to TRBD2 covers 10 bases. The germline CDR1 and CDR2 sequences are MNHEY and SMNVEV (reference sequence). This CDR3 is 15 amino acids long. V lost 2 bases and J lost 8; bases outside the gene matches: 6. CDR3 nucleotide sequence: TGTGCCAGCAGTTTAGCAGCGGGGGGGCAGTATGAGCAGTTCTTC. Residues: CASSLAAGGQYEQFF.

The chain links TRBV7-9 to TRBJ2-3; 9 bases align to TRBD2. The V gene's germline CDR1 is SEHNR and CDR2 FQNEAQ (reference sequence). Trimming at V came to 2 bases and at J to 5 bases, leaving 5 bases not matched to a gene. The CDR3 has 15 amino acids. The chain's CDR3 is CASSLSSGDLDTQYF. CDR3 sequence (DNA): TGTGCCAGCAGCTTATCTAGCGGGGACCTAGATACGCAGTATTTT. Full variable domain (outside the CDR3, taken from reference TRBV7-9 and TRBJ2-3): DTGVSQNPRHKITKRGQNVTFRCDPISEHNRLYWYRQTLGQGPEFLTYFQNEAQLEKSRLLSDRFSAERPKGSFSTLEIQRTEQGDSAMYLCASSLSSGDLDTQYFGPGTRLTVL.

This rearrangement joins TRBV19 to TRBJ2-3; perhaps TRBD2 as D (6 bases). CDR3 length: 13 amino acids. V lost 10 bases to trimming and J lost 4 bases, with 15 bases between them. The germline gives CDR1 LNHDA, CDR2 SQIVND (reference sequence). Here the CDR3 reads CATSIGGADTQYF. CDR3 nucleotide sequence: TGTGCCACCAGTATCGGCGGGGCAGATACGCAGTATTTT. Supplemented by reference TRBV19 and TRBJ2-3, the full variable domain reads DGGITQSPKYLFRKEGQNVTLSCEQNLNHDAMYWYRQDPGQGLRLIYYSQIVNDFQKGDIAEGYSVSREKKESFPLTVTSAQKNPTAFYLCATSIGGADTQYFGPGTRLTVL.

This clone turned up a few times. The chain employs TRBV9 and TRBJ1-4; D remains ambiguous. Trimming shortened V by 3 bases and J by 7 bases, and 16 bases separated the two germline ends. Looked up from germline, CDR1 is SGDLS and CDR2 is YYNGEE. This CDR3 comprises 15 residues. The CDR3 is CASSERYGLSEKLFF. Here the CDR3 DNA reads TGTGCCAGCAGCGAAAGGTACGGACTCAGTGAAAAACTGTTTTTT.

Note on this clone: This sample also contains other DNA sequences that code for the same CDR3. This chain links TRBV19 with TRBJ2-2, with D possibly matching TRBD2 (6 bases). The CDR3 contains 14 residues. Germline CDR1 is LNHDA and CDR2 is SQIVND (reference sequence). Trimming pared 5 bases from V and 4 bases from J, leaving 11 bases between. CDR3 nucleotide sequence: TGTGCCAGTAGTCGGGGACTCTCCACCGGGGAGCTGTTTTTT. Translating gives CASSRGLSTGELFF.